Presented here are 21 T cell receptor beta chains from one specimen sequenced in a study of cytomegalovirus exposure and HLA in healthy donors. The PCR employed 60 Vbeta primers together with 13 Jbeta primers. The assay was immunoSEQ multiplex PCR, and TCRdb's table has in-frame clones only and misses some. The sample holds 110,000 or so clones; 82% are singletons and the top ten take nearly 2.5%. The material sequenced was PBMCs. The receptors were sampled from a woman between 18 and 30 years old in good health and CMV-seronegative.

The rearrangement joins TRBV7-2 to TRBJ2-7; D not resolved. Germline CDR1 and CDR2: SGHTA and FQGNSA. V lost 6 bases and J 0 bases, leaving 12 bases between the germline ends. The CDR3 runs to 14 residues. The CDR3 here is CASRNPTHSYEQYF. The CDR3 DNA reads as TGTGCCAGCAGAAACCCAACTCACTCCTACGAGCAGTACTTC.

CDR3 amino acids: CASSLDVRDTDTQYF. CDR3 sequence (DNA): TGCGCCAGCAGCTTGGATGTCAGGGACACAGATACGCAGTATTTT. This sequence joins TRBV5-1 and TRBJ2-3; possible D gene TRBD1, 5 bases. V was pared by 0 bases and J by 2 bases, with 10 bases between. CDR1 is SGHRS and CDR2 is YFSETQ in the germline V gene. The CDR3 contains 15 residues.

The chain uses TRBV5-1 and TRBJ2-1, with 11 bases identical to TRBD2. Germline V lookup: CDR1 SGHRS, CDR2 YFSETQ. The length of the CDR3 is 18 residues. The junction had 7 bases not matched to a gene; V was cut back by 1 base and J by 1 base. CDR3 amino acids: CASSLNLAGGVSYNEQFF. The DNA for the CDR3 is TGCGCCAGCAGCTTGAATCTAGCGGGAGGTGTGTCCTACAATGAGCAGTTCTTC.

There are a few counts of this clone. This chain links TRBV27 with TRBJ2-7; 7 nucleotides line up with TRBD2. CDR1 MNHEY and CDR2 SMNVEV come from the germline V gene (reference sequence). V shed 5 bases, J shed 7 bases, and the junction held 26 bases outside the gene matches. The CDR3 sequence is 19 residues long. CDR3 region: CASSPPTSAGVGRRREQYF. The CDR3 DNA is TGTGCCAGCAGTCCGCCCACTAGCGCCGGGGTGGGACGACGAAGGGAGCAGTACTTC.

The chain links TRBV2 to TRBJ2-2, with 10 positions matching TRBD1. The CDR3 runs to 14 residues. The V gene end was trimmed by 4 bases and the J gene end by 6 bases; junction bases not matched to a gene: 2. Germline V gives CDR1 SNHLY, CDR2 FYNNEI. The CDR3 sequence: CASSGTGGSGELFF. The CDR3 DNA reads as TGTGCCAGCAGTGGGACAGGGGGGTCCGGGGAGCTGTTTTTT.

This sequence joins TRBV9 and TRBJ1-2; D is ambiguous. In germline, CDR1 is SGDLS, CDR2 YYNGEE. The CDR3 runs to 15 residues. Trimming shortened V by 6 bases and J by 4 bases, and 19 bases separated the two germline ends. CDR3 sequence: CASTNRSAFSYGYTF. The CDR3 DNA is TGTGCCAGCACCAACCGAAGCGCGTTTAGCTATGGCTACACCTTC.

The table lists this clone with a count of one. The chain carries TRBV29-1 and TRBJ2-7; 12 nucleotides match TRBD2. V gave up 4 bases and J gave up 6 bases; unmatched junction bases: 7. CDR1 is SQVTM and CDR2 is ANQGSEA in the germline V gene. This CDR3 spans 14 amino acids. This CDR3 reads CSVAIELAGGEQYF. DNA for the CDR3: TGCAGCGTTGCCATCGAACTAGCGGGAGGCGAGCAGTACTTC.

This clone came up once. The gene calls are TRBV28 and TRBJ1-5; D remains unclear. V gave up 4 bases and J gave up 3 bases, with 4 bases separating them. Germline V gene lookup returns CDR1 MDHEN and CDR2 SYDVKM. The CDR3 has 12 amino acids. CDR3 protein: CASSSNNQPQHF. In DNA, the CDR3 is TGTGCCAGCAGTTCAAACAATCAGCCCCAGCATTTT.

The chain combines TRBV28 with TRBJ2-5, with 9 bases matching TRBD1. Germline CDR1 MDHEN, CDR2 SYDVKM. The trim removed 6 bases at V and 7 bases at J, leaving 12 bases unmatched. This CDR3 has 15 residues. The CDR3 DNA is TGTGCCAGCAGCCAGCCTCACAGGGGGCGCGGGACCCAGTACTTC. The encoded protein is CASSQPHRGRGTQYF.

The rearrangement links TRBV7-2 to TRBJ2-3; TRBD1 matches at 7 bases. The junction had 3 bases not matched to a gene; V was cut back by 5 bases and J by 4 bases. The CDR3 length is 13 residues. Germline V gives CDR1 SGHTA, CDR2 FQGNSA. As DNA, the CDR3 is TGTGCCAGCAGCGAAACAGGGGCAGATACGCAGTATTTT. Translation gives CASSETGADTQYF.

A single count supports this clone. Here the CDR3 reads CASSQDRGDTQYF. The CDR3 DNA is TGTGCCAGCAGTCAGGACAGGGGTGATACGCAGTATTTT. This chain links TRBV25-1 with TRBJ2-3; TRBD1 aligns across 9 bases. J lost 6 bases, V lost 5 bases, and 3 bases had no gene match. This CDR3 has 13 residues. CDR1 and CDR2 from the germline V gene are MGHDK and SYGVNS.

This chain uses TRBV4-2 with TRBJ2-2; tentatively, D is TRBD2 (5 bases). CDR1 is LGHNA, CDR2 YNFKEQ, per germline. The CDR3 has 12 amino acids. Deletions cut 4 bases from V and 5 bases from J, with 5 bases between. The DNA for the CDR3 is TGTGCCAGCAGCCGAGGGACCGGGGAGCTGTTTTTT. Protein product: CASSRGTGELFF.

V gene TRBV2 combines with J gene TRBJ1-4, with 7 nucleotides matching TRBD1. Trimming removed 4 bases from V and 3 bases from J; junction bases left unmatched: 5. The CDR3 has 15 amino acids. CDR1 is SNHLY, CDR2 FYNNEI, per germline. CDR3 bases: TGTGCCAGCAGTGGGCCAGGGGGAGCTAATGAAAAACTGTTTTTT. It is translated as CASSGPGGANEKLFF.

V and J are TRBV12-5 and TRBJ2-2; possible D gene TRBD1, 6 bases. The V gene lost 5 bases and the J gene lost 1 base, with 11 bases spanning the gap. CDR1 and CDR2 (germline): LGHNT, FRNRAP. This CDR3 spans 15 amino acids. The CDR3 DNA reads TGTGCTAGTGGTACTGAACAGGGGAACACCGGGGAGCTGTTTTTT. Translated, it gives CASGTEQGNTGELFF.

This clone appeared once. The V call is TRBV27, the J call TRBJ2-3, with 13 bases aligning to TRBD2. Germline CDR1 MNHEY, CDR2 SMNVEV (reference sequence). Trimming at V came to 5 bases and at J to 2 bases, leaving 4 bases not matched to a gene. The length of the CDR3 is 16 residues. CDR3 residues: CASSTGTSGDTDTQYF. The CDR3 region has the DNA TGTGCCAGCAGTACCGGGACTAGCGGGGACACAGATACGCAGTATTTT.

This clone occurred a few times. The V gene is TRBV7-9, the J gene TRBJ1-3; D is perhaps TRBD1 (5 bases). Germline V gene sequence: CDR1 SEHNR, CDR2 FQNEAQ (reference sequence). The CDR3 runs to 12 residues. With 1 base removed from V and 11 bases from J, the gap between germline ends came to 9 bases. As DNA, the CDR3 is TGTGCCAGCAGCTTAGACCGGGGGGCCATATATTTT. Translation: CASSLDRGAIYF. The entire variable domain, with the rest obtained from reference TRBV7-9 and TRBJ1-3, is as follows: DTGVSQNPRHKITKRGQNVTFRCDPISEHNRLYWYRQTLGQGPEFLTYFQNEAQLEKSRLLSDRFSAERPKGSFSTLEIQRTEQGDSAMYLCASSLDRGAIYFGEGSWLTVV.

This CDR3 is CASSQGQGYTEAFF. The CDR3 nucleotides are TGCGCCAGCAGCCAGGGACAGGGTTACACTGAAGCTTTCTTT. The V and J genes are TRBV4-1 and TRBJ1-1, with 9 bases aligning to TRBD1. There are 14 residues in the CDR3. The germline V gene has CDR1 MGHRA and CDR2 YSYEKL. With 3 bases clipped from V and 3 bases from J, the junction kept 2 bases outside the gene matches.

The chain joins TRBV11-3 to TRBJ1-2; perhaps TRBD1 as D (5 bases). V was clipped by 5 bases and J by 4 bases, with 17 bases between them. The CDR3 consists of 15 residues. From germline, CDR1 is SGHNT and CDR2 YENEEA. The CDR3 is CASSTEAGRTYGYTF. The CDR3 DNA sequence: TGTGCCAGCAGCACGGAAGCGGGACGGACCTATGGCTACACCTTC.

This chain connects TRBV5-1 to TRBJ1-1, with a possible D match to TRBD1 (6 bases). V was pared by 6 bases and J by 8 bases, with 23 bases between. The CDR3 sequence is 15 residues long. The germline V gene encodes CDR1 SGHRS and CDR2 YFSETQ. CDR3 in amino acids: CASKGELQGREEAFF. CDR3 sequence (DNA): TGCGCCAGCAAGGGGGAATTGCAGGGGCGCGAGGAAGCTTTCTTT.

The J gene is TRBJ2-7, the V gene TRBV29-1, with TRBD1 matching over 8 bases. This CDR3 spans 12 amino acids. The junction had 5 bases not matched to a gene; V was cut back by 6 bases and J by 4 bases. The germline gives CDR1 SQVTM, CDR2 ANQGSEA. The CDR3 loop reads CSVAGQGYEQYF. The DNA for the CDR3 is TGCAGCGTCGCCGGACAGGGATACGAGCAGTACTTC.

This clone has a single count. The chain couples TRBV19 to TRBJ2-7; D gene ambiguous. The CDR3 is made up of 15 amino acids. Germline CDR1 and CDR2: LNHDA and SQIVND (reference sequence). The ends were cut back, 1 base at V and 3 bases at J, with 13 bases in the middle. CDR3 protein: CASSIVSFGRYEQYF. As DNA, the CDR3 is TGTGCCAGTAGTATAGTTTCGTTTGGGCGCTACGAGCAGTACTTC.